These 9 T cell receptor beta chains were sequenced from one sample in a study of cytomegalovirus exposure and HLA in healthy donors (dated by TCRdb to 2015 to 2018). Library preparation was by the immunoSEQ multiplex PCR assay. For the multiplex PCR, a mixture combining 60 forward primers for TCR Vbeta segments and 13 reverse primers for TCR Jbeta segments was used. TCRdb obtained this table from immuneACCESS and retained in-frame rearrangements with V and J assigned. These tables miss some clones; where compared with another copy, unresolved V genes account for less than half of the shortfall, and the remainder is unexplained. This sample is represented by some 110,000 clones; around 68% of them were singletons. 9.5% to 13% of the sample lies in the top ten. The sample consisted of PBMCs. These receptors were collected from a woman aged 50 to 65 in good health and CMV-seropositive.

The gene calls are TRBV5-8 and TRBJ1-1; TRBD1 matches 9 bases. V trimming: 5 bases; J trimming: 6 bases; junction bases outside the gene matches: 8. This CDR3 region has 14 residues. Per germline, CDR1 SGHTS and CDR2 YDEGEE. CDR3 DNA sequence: TGTGCCAGCAGGAGGACAGGGGTTATCGCTGAAGCTTTCTTT. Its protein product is CASRRTGVIAEAFF.

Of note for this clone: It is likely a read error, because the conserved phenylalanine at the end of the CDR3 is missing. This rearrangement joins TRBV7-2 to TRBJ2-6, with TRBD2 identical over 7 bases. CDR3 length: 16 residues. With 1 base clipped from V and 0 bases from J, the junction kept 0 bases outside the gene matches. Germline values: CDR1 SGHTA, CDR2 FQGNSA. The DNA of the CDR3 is TGTGCCAGCAGCTTAGGGGGGGGCTCTGGGGCCAACGTCCTGACTGTC. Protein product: CASSLGGGSGANVLTV.

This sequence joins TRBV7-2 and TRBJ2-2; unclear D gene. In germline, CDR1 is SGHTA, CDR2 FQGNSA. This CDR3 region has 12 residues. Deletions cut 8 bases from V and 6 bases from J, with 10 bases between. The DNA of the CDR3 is TGTGCCAGCGCCCCCGGAGCCGGGGAGCTGTTTTTT. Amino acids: CASAPGAGELFF.

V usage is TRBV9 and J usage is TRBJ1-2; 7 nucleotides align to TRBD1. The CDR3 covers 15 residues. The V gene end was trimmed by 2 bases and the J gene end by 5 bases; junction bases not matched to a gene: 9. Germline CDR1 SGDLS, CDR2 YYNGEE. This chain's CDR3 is CASSVAGTAYYGYTF. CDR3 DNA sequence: TGTGCCAGCAGCGTCGCCGGGACAGCTTATTATGGCTACACCTTC.

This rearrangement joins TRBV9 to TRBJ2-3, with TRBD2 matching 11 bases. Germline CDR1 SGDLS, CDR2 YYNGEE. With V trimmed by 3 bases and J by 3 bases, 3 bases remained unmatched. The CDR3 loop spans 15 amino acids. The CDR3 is CASSETSGGTDTQYF. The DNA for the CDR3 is TGTGCCAGCAGCGAAACTAGCGGGGGAACAGATACGCAGTATTTT.

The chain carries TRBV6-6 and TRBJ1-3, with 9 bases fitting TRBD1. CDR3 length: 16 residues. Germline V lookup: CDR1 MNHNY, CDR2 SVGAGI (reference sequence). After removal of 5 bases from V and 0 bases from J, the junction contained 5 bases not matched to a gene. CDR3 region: CASSPQTGGSGNTIYF. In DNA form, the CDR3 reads TGTGCCAGCAGTCCCCAGACAGGGGGCTCTGGAAACACCATATATTTT.

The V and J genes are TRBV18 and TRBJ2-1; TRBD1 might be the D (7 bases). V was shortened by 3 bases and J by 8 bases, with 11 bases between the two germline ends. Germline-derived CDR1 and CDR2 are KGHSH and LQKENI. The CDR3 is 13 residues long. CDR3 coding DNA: TGTGCCAGCTCACCTGACAGGGAGGATGAGCAGTTCTTC. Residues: CASSPDREDEQFF.

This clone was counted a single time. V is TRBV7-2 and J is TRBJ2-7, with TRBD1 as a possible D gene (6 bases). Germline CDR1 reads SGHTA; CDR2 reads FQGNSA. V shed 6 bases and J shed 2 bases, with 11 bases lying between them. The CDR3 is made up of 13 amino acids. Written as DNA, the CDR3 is TGTGCCAGCAGAAAGGGGGTTGCCTACGAGCAGTACTTC. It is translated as CASRKGVAYEQYF.

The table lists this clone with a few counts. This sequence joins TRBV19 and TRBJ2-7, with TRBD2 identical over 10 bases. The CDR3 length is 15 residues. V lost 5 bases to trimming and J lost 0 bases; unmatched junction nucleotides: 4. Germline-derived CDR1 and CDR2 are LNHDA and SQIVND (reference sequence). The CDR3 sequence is CASSSTSGFSYEQYF. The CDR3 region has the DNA TGTGCCAGTAGTTCGACTAGCGGGTTCTCCTACGAGCAGTACTTC.